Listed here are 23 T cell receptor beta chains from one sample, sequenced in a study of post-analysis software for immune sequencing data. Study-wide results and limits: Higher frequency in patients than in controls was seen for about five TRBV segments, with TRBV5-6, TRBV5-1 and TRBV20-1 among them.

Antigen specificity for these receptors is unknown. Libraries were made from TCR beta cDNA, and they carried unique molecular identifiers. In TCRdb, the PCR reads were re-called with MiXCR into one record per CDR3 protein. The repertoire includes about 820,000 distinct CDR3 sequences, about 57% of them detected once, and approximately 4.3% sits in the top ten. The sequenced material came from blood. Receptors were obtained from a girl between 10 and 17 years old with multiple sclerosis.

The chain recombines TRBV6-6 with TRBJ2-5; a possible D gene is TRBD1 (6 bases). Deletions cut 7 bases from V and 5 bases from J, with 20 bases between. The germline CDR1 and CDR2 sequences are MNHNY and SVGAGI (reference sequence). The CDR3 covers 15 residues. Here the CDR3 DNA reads TGTGCCAGCATGAAACACGAAGGGGGAGTTGAGACCCAGTACTTC. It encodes CASMKHEGGVETQYF.

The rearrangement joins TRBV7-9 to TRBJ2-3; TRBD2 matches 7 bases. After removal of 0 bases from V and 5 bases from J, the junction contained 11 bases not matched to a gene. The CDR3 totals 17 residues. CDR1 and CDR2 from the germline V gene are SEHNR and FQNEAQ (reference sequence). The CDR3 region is CASSLAQREGPGDTQYF. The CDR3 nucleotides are TGTGCCAGCAGCTTAGCGCAGAGGGAGGGCCCGGGAGATACGCAGTATTTT.

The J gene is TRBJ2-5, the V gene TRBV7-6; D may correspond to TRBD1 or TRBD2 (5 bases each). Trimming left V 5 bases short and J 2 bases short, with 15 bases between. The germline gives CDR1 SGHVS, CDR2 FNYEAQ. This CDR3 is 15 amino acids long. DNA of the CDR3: TGTGCCAGCAGCGGCTGGGGACGGACACAAGAGACCCAGTACTTC. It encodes CASSGWGRTQETQYF.

Here the CDR3 reads CSVFLAGVYNEQYF. In DNA form, the CDR3 reads TGCAGCGTTTTCCTAGCGGGGGTCTACAATGAGCAGTACTTC. The gene calls are TRBV29-1 and TRBJ2-1; 10 nucleotides agree with TRBD2. The J call may be incorrect, as the DNA end agrees better with TRBJ2-7. From germline, CDR1 is SQVTM and CDR2 ANQGSEA. The CDR3 loop spans 14 amino acids.

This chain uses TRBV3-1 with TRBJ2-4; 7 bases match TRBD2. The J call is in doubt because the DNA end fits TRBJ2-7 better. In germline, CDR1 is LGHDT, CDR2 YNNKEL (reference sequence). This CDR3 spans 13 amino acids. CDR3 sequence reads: CASSQLGGVEQYF. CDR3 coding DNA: TGTGCCAGCAGCCAATTGGGAGGGGTCGAGCAGTACTTC.

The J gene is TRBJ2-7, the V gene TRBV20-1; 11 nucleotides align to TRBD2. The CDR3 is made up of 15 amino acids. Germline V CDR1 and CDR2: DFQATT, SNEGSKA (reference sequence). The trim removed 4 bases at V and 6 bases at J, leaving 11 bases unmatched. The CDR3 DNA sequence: TGCAGTGCTACCCCTCCGAGTAGCGGGAGGGCCGAGCAGTACTTC. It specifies CSATPPSSGRAEQYF.

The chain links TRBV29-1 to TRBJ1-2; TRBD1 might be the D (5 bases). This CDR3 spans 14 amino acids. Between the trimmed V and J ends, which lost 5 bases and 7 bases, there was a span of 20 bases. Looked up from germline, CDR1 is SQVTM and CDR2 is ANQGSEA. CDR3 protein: CSVTRAPSKGGYTF. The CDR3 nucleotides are TGCAGCGTTACCAGGGCGCCGTCAAAGGGTGGCTACACCTTC.

The CDR3 here is CASSFDRNTQYF. DNA of the CDR3: TGTGCCAGCAGTTTTGACCGGAATACGCAGTATTTT. The chain couples TRBV12-3 or TRBV12-4 to TRBJ2-3, with unresolved D. V lost 3 bases, J lost 7 bases, and 8 bases lay in between. CDR3 length equals 12 residues.

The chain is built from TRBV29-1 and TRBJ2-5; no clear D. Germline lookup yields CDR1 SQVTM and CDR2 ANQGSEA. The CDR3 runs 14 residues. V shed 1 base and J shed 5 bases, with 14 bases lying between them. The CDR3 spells CSVEGPGVLETQYF. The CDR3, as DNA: TGCAGCGTTGAAGGGCCAGGCGTTTTGGAGACCCAGTACTTC.

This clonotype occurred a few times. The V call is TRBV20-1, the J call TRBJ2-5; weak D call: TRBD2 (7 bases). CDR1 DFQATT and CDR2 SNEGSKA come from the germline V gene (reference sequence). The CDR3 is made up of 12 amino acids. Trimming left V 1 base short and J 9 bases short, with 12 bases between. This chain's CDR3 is CSARGGGWAQYF. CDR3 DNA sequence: TGCAGTGCTAGAGGGGGGGGCTGGGCCCAGTACTTC.

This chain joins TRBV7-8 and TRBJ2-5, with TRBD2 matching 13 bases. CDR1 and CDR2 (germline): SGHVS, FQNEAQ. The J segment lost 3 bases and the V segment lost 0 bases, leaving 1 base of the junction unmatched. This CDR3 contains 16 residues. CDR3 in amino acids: CASSLAGTSGKETQYF. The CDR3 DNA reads TGTGCCAGCAGCTTAGCAGGGACTAGCGGGAAAGAGACCCAGTACTTC.

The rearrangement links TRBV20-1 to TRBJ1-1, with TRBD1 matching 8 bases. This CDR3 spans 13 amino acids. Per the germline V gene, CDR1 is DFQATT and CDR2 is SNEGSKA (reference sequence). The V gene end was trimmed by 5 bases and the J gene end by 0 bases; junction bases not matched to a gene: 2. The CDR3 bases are TGCAGTGCTTCGGACAGGGTGAACACTGAAGCTTTCTTT. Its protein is CSASDRVNTEAFF.

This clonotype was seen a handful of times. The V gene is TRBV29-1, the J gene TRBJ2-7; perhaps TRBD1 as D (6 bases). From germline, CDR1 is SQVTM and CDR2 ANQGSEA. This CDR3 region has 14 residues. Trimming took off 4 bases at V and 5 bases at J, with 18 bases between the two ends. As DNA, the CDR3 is TGCAGCGTTGGCGCGGTACAGGGTTCCCACGAGCAGTACTTC. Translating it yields CSVGAVQGSHEQYF.

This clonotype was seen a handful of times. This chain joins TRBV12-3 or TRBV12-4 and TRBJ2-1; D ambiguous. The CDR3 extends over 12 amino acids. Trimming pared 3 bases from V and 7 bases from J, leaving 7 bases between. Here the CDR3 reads CASSFRSNEQFF. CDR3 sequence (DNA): TGTGCCAGCAGTTTCCGTTCTAATGAGCAGTTCTTC.

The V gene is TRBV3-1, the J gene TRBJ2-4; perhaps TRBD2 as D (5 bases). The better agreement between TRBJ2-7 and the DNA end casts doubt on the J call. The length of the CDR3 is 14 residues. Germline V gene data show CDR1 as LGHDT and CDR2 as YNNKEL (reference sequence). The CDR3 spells CASSQDGISYEQYF. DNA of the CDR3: TGTGCCAGCAGCCAAGACGGGATCTCCTACGAGCAGTACTTC.

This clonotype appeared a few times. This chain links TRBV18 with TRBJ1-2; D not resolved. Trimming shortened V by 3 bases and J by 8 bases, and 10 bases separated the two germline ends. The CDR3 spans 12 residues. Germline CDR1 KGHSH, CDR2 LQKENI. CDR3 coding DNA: TGTGCCAGCTCACCCCTCCCCTCGGGCTACACCTTC. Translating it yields CASSPLPSGYTF.

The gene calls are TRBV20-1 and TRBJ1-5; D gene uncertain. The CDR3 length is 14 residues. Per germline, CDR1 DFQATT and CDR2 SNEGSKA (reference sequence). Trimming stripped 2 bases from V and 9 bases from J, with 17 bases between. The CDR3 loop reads CSARRSAGSGPQHF. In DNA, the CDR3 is TGCAGTGCTAGAAGGTCGGCAGGCTCTGGGCCCCAGCATTTT.

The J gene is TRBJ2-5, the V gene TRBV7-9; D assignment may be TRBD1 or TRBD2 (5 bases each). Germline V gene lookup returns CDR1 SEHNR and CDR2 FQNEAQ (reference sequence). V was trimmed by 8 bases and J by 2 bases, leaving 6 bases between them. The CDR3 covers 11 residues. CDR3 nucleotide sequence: TGTGCCAGCGGGGGTCAAGAGACCCAGTACTTC. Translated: CASGGQETQYF.

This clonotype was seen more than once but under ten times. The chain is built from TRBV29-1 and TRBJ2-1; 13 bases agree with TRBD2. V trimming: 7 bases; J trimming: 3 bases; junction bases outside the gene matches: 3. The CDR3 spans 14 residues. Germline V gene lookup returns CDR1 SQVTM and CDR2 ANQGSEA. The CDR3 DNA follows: TGCAGCGGGACTAGCGGGGGATTCTACAATGAGCAGTTCTTC. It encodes CSGTSGGFYNEQFF.

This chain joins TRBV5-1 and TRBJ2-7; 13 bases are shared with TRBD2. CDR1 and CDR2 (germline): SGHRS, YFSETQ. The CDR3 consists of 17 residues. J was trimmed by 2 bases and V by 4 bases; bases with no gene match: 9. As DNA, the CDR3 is TGCGCCAGCAGCCCCCTCTCAACTAGCGGGAGGGCCTACGAGCAGTACTTC. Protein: CASSPLSTSGRAYEQYF. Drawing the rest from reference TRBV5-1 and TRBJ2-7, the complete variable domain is KAGVTQTPRYLIKTRGQQVTLSCSPISGHRSVSWYQQTPGQGLQFLFEYFSETQRNKGNFPGRFSGRQFSNSRSEMNVSTLELGDSALYLCASSPLSTSGRAYEQYFGPGTRLTVT.

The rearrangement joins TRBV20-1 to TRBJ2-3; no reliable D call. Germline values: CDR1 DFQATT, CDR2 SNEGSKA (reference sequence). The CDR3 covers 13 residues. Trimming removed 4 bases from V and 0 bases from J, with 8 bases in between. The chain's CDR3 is CSANKASTDTQYF. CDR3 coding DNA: TGCAGTGCTAATAAGGCTAGCACAGATACGCAGTATTTT.

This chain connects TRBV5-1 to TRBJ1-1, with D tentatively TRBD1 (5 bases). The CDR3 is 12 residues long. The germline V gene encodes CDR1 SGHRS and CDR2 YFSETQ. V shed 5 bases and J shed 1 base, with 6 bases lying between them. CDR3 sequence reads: CASRGENTEAFF. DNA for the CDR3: TGCGCCAGCAGAGGGGAGAACACTGAAGCTTTCTTT. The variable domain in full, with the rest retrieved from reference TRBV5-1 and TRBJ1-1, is KAGVTQTPRYLIKTRGQQVTLSCSPISGHRSVSWYQQTPGQGLQFLFEYFSETQRNKGNFPGRFSGRQFSNSRSEMNVSTLELGDSALYLCASRGENTEAFFGQGTRLTVV.

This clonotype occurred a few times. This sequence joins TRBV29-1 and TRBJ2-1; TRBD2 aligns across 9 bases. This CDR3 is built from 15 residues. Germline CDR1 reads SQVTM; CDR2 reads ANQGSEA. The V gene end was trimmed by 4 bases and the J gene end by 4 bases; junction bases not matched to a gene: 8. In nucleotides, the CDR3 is TGCAGCGTTGTACTTCGACTAGCGGCTTACAATGAGCAGTTCTTC. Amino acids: CSVVLRLAAYNEQFF.